This entry describes one T cell receptor beta chain. Germline V gene sequence: CDR1 SGHRS, CDR2 YFSETQ. The CDR3 runs to 13 residues. Trimming removed 5 bases from V and 8 bases from J, with 14 bases in between. Treatment for every participant with HIV took place in the United States. The record originates from a study of long-term antiretroviral therapy in people with HIV. Study-wide context: In the earliest collections, sampling predates the 2015 immediate-ART recommendation by about a decade.

It was version v3.0 of the immunoSEQ assay that was run at survey level. Only in-frame clones appear in the TCRdb table, and some are missing; sequencing was by immunoSEQ multiplex PCR. The top ten hold roughly 10% of the sample, which has around 19,000 clones, approximately 82% seen once. The sample consisted of unsorted PBMCs, taken 2.3 to 2.5 years after starting antiretroviral therapy. This TCR was recovered from a man aged 40-50 years with HIV. This chain uses TRBV5-1 with TRBJ2-1; D call uncertain. This CDR3 is CASRGDSVDEQFF. Written as DNA, the CDR3 is TGCGCCAGCAGGGGCGATTCGGTCGATGAGCAGTTCTTC.